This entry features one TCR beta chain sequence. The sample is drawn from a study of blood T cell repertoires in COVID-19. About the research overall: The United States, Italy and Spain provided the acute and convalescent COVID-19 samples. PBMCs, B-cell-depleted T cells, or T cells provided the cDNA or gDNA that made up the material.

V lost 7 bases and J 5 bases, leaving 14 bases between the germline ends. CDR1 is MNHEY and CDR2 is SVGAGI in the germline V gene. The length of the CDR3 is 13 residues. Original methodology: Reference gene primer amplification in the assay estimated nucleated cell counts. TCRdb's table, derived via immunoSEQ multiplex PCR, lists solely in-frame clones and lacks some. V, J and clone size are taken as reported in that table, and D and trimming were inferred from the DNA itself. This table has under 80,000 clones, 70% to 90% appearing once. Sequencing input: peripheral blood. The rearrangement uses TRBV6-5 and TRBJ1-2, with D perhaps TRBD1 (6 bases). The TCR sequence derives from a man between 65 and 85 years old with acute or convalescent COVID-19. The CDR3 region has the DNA TGTGCCAGCACCCTGGACAGTTTATATGGCTACACCTTC. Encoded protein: CASTLDSLYGYTF.